The 32 T cell receptor beta chains reported below all come from one sample, sequenced in a study of T cell clones after liver transplantation. Sequencing was performed with immunoSEQ multiplex PCR; in TCRdb, only in-frame clones are kept and a portion is missing. This sample carries 25,000 to 35,000 clones, around 95% of them seen once, and the ten largest clones take roughly 25%. The input for sequencing was CD8+ T cells from blood, taken 12 months after liver transplant. These receptors all stem from a human patient who received a liver transplant. The T cells may come from the graft donor.

This chain joins TRBV10-3 and TRBJ2-7, with 7 bases aligning to TRBD2. The CDR3 contains 16 residues. In germline, CDR1 is ENHRY, CDR2 SYGVKD. With V trimmed by 4 bases and J by 1 base, 10 bases remained unmatched. Here the CDR3 reads CAISGGLLAESYEQYF. In nucleotides, the CDR3 is TGTGCCATCAGTGGTGGGTTGCTAGCGGAGTCCTACGAGCAGTACTTC.

The chain couples TRBV29-1 to TRBJ2-1; D is possibly TRBD1 or TRBD2 (5 bases each). V was trimmed by 4 bases and J by 6 bases, leaving 16 bases between them. Per the germline V gene, CDR1 is SQVTM and CDR2 is ANQGSEA. The CDR3 consists of 14 residues. CDR3 in DNA: TGCAGCGTTGTGGAAACCGGGACCGTCAATGAGCAGTTCTTC. Its protein is CSVVETGTVNEQFF.

V gene TRBV12-2 combines with J gene TRBJ2-7; whether TRBD1, the table's D call, matches the DNA was not checked. TRBV12-2 is designated a pseudogene. The CDR3 extends over 20 amino acids. In nucleotides, the CDR3 is TGTGCAAGTCGCTTGAGTTCTGTGACAGGACTTCCCTCTCCCATCTACGAGCAGTACTTC. Translated, it gives CASRLSSVTGLPSPIYEQYF.

The chain employs TRBV18 and TRBJ1-4; D is possibly TRBD1 (5 bases). Germline V gene data show CDR1 as KGHSH and CDR2 as LQKENI. V was pared by 1 base and J by 6 bases, with 9 bases between. The CDR3 covers 14 residues. CDR3 protein: CASSPRDGDEKLFF. The CDR3 region has the DNA TGTGCCAGCTCACCACGGGACGGTGATGAAAAACTGTTTTTT.

The genes are TRBV7-2 and TRBJ2-5, with D maybe TRBD1 (6 bases). Trimming cost V 5 bases and J 5 bases, with 12 bases left between them. Germline V gene data show CDR1 as SGHTA and CDR2 as FQGNSA. The CDR3 sequence is 13 residues long. DNA for the CDR3: TGTGCCAGCAGCCTCCGGGACACCGAGACCCAGTACTTC. It translates to CASSLRDTETQYF.

The sample holds one count of this clone. This chain links TRBV19 with TRBJ2-1, with TRBD2 identical over 7 bases. CDR1 is LNHDA and CDR2 is SQIVND in the germline V gene (reference sequence). J was trimmed by 8 bases and V by 4 bases; bases with no gene match: 11. The CDR3 totals 15 residues. For the CDR3, the DNA is TGTGCCAGTAGTACCCTAGCGGAGTCCCTCGATGAGCAGTTCTTC. It specifies CASSTLAESLDEQFF. Looking up the rest from reference TRBV19 and TRBJ2-1 gives the full variable domain: DGGITQSPKYLFRKEGQNVTLSCEQNLNHDAMYWYRQDPGQGLRLIYYSQIVNDFQKGDIAEGYSVSREKKESFPLTVTSAQKNPTAFYLCASSTLAESLDEQFFGPGTRLTVL.

V gene TRBV27 combines with J gene TRBJ2-7; 13 bases match TRBD2. Trimming cost V 5 bases and J 0 bases; bases outside gene matches: 10. This CDR3 region has 18 residues. Germline V gene data show CDR1 as MNHEY and CDR2 as SMNVEV (reference sequence). This chain's CDR3 is CASSAPGLAGANSYEQYF. The DNA of the CDR3 is TGTGCCAGCAGTGCCCCCGGACTAGCGGGAGCGAACTCCTACGAGCAGTACTTC.

CDR3 residues: CASSPAGTSSYNEQFF. The CDR3, as DNA: TGTGCCAGCAGCCCAGCAGGGACTAGCTCCTACAATGAGCAGTTCTTC. V usage is TRBV13 and J usage is TRBJ2-1, with 8 bases aligning to TRBD2. The CDR3 is made up of 16 amino acids. Germline V gives CDR1 PRHDT, CDR2 FYEKMQ (reference sequence). The trim removed 5 bases at V and 0 bases at J, leaving 6 bases unmatched.

This chain uses TRBV7-8 with TRBJ1-5; tentatively, D is TRBD1 (5 bases). From germline, CDR1 is SGHVS and CDR2 FQNEAQ. The V gene lost 0 bases and the J gene lost 7 bases, with 16 bases spanning the gap. This CDR3 has 16 amino acids. Here the CDR3 reads CASSLARRADSQPQHF. As DNA, the CDR3 is TGTGCCAGCAGCTTAGCGCGCAGGGCAGACTCACAGCCCCAGCATTTT.

The chain joins TRBV9 to TRBJ2-1; a possible D gene is TRBD2 (5 bases). Trimming cost V 0 bases and J 0 bases, with 10 bases left between them. This CDR3 contains 16 residues. Per the germline V gene, CDR1 is SGDLS and CDR2 is YYNGEE. The CDR3 nucleotides are TGTGCCAGCAGCGTAGGTGGTGGAGGCTCCTACAATGAGCAGTTCTTC. Amino acid sequence: CASSVGGGGSYNEQFF.

This chain uses TRBV9 with TRBJ2-1, with D unclear. CDR1 and CDR2 (germline): SGDLS, YYNGEE. This CDR3 spans 14 amino acids. V lost 0 bases and J 3 bases, leaving 7 bases between the germline ends. DNA of the CDR3: TGTGCCAGCAGCGTAGAGGCAAACTACAATGAGCAGTTCTTC. Its translation: CASSVEANYNEQFF.

This chain links TRBV19 with TRBJ1-2; the D is unclear. The germline gives CDR1 LNHDA, CDR2 SQIVND (reference sequence). V was pared by 6 bases and J by 7 bases, with 12 bases between. This CDR3 is 12 amino acids long. The CDR3: CASSPPVGGYTF. CDR3 sequence (DNA): TGTGCCAGTAGCCCCCCCGTTGGTGGCTACACCTTC.

This chain uses TRBV27 with TRBJ2-3, with D perhaps matching TRBD2 (5 bases). Germline V lookup: CDR1 MNHEY, CDR2 SMNVEV (reference sequence). Between the trimmed V and J ends, which lost 2 bases and 2 bases, there was a span of 8 bases. The CDR3 is 14 residues long. In DNA, the CDR3 is TGTGCCAGCAGTTTAAGAGGGTACACAGATACGCAGTATTTT. This translates into CASSLRGYTDTQYF.

CDR3 in amino acids: CASSAPAGPDAEAFF. CDR3 nucleotide sequence: TGTGCCAGCAGTGCTCCAGCGGGCCCCGACGCTGAAGCTTTCTTT. The chain recombines TRBV25-1 with TRBJ1-1; D remains unclear. The V gene lost 4 bases and the J gene lost 6 bases, with 18 bases spanning the gap. The CDR3 is 15 residues long. CDR1 is MGHDK, CDR2 SYGVNS, per germline. The full variable domain, its missing parts supplied by reference TRBV25-1 and TRBJ1-1, is EADIYQTPRYLVIGTGKKITLECSQTMGHDKMYWYQQDPGMELHLIHYSYGVNSTEKGDLSSESTVSRIRTEHFPLTLESARPSHTSQYLCASSAPAGPDAEAFFGQGTRLTVV.

There are a few counts of this clone. The chain uses TRBV28 and TRBJ2-7; TRBD2 agrees at 8 bases. V lost 3 bases to trimming and J lost 5 bases; unmatched junction nucleotides: 6. Germline-derived CDR1 and CDR2 are MDHEN and SYDVKM. The CDR3 has 14 residues. The DNA of the CDR3 is TGTGCCAGCAGTTTGGAACGGGAGGGAGACGAGCAGTACTTC. This encodes CASSLEREGDEQYF.

The chain employs TRBV4-2 and TRBJ2-7, with 11 bases that match TRBD2. Germline V gives CDR1 LGHNA, CDR2 YNFKEQ. V shed 2 bases, J shed 4 bases, and the junction held 4 bases outside the gene matches. The CDR3 spans 15 residues. The CDR3 sequence is CASSQIAGGGYEQYF. CDR3 nucleotides: TGTGCCAGCAGCCAAATAGCGGGAGGGGGTTACGAGCAGTACTTC.

The V and J genes are TRBV14 and TRBJ2-7, with 8 bases that match TRBD2. Germline V CDR1 and CDR2: SGHDN, FVKESK. J was trimmed by 2 bases and V by 3 bases; bases with no gene match: 6. This CDR3 has 15 amino acids. The CDR3, as DNA: TGTGCCAGCAGCCAGTTCGTAGCGGGACCCTACGAGCAGTACTTC. This translates into CASSQFVAGPYEQYF.

V is TRBV7-3 and J is TRBJ2-3; 16 bases agree with TRBD2. Trimming at V came to 5 bases and at J to 5 bases, leaving 4 bases not matched to a gene. CDR1 SGHTA and CDR2 FQGTGA come from the germline V gene. The CDR3 spans 16 residues. CDR3 sequence reads: CASSRGLAGGEDTQYF. The CDR3 DNA reads TGTGCCAGCAGCCGGGGACTAGCGGGAGGGGAAGATACGCAGTATTTT.

The chain employs TRBV5-6 and TRBJ1-1; no reliable D call. Germline assignment: CDR1 SGHDT and CDR2 YYEEEE. Trimming took 0 bases from V and 4 from J, leaving 13 bases between them. The CDR3 sequence is 15 residues long. The DNA for the CDR3 is TGTGCCAGCAGCTTGGGTTGGGGTGGTCGCACTGAAGCTTTCTTT. This translates into CASSLGWGGRTEAFF.

This clone occurred once. J is TRBJ2-2 and V is TRBV28; weak D call: TRBD1 (5 bases). This CDR3 is 10 amino acids long. CDR1 and CDR2 (germline): MDHEN, SYDVKM. Trimming shortened V by 11 bases and J by 7 bases, and 8 bases separated the two germline ends. The CDR3 coding sequence is TGTGCCTTAGGGGACGGGGAGCTGTTTTTT. Translated: CALGDGELFF.

V and J are TRBV19 and TRBJ2-7; D is perhaps TRBD2 (6 bases). Germline V lookup: CDR1 LNHDA, CDR2 SQIVND (reference sequence). V was trimmed by 11 bases and J by 0 bases, leaving 14 bases between them. This CDR3 has 13 residues. The CDR3 loop is CAGTPGVSYEQYF. The DNA of the CDR3 is TGTGCCGGCACCCCGGGGGTCTCCTACGAGCAGTACTTC.

This chain links TRBV5-1 with TRBJ2-1; TRBD1 aligns across 7 bases. CDR1 is SGHRS and CDR2 is YFSETQ in the germline V gene. This CDR3 spans 16 amino acids. The trim removed 2 bases at V and 1 base at J, leaving 6 bases unmatched. Written as DNA, the CDR3 is TGCGCCAGCAGCTTTAGGGGGCCGGAATCCTACAATGAGCAGTTCTTC. Its protein is CASSFRGPESYNEQFF.

This clone occurred once. The V gene is TRBV6-5, the J gene TRBJ2-5; the D call may be TRBD1 or TRBD2 (5 bases each). Germline loops: CDR1 MNHEY, CDR2 SVGAGI. The CDR3 loop spans 13 amino acids. V lost 7 bases, J lost 4 bases, and 13 bases lay in between. The CDR3 sequence is CASKPGPRETQYF. The CDR3 coding sequence is TGTGCCAGCAAACCGGGGCCCCGAGAGACCCAGTACTTC.

This chain connects TRBV11-2 to TRBJ2-7; 10 bases fit TRBD1. The CDR3 spans 16 residues. The trim removed 6 bases at V and 5 bases at J, leaving 13 bases unmatched. The germline V gene has CDR1 SGHAT and CDR2 FQNNGV. The CDR3 is CASSSGPGTGVNEQYF. The CDR3 DNA reads TGTGCCAGCAGTTCGGGCCCCGGGACAGGGGTAAACGAGCAGTACTTC.

The chain joins TRBV9 to TRBJ2-5; the match to TRBD1 covers 9 bases. V dropped 0 bases and J dropped 4; count of bases not matched to a gene: 10. The germline V gene has CDR1 SGDLS and CDR2 YYNGEE. This CDR3 is 17 amino acids long. The CDR3 nucleotides are TGTGCCAGCAGCGTAGCTCCGGCGGACAGGGGAAGAGAGACCCAGTACTTC. This encodes CASSVAPADRGRETQYF.

The chain uses TRBV12-5 and TRBJ2-7; D unresolved. V dropped 1 base and J dropped 3 bases, with 10 bases sitting between them. This CDR3 comprises 14 residues. Germline V gene lookup returns CDR1 LGHNT and CDR2 FRNRAP. The CDR3 DNA sequence: TGTGCTAGTGGTTTGGGGCTATCCCACTACGAGCAGTACTTC. This encodes CASGLGLSHYEQYF.

This clone was picked up one time. The chain recombines TRBV6-1 with TRBJ1-5; D gene uncertain. Germline-derived CDR1 and CDR2 are MNHNS and SASEGT. The CDR3 loop spans 14 amino acids. Trimming shortened V by 6 bases and J by 3 bases, and 12 bases separated the two germline ends. The CDR3 sequence is CASSTPFPNQPQHF. The CDR3 region has the DNA TGTGCCAGCAGCACTCCGTTTCCCAATCAGCCCCAGCATTTT.

The genes are TRBV6-6 and TRBJ1-1; D is unresolved. V lost 2 bases and J 3 bases, leaving 10 bases between the germline ends. The CDR3 runs to 14 residues. CDR1 and CDR2 (germline): MNHNY, SVGAGI (reference sequence). CDR3 protein: CASSYLVSDTEAFF. CDR3 DNA: TGTGCCAGCAGTTACCTAGTATCGGACACTGAAGCTTTCTTT.

This chain uses TRBV5-6 with TRBJ2-1; D unclear. V was pared by 0 bases and J by 10 bases, with 11 bases between. Per germline, CDR1 SGHDT and CDR2 YYEEEE. This CDR3 comprises 13 residues. Here the CDR3 DNA reads TGTGCCAGCAGCTTGGATGCAGGCTGGGAGCAGTTCTTC. Its translation is CASSLDAGWEQFF.

The genes are TRBV12-5 and TRBJ1-1; D gene uncertain. Germline assignment: CDR1 LGHNT and CDR2 FRNRAP. The CDR3 consists of 16 residues. V lost 0 bases and J lost 0, with 11 bases in between. The CDR3 here is CASGLVRSRVNTEAFF. DNA for the CDR3: TGTGCTAGTGGTTTGGTACGTTCCCGTGTGAACACTGAAGCTTTCTTT.

The table lists this clone with a count of one. The CDR3 sequence: CAISESIAGDYEQYF. The CDR3 DNA follows: TGTGCCATCAGTGAGTCGATAGCGGGCGATTACGAGCAGTACTTC. The chain combines TRBV10-3 with TRBJ2-7; the match to TRBD2 covers 7 bases. The CDR3 has 15 amino acids. Germline CDR1 reads ENHRY; CDR2 reads SYGVKD. The junction had 6 bases not matched to a gene; V was cut back by 0 bases and J by 4 bases.

In regard to this clone: The same CDR3 also results from other DNA sequences found in this sample. V gene TRBV5-1 combines with J gene TRBJ1-5; D might be TRBD1 (5 bases). CDR3 length: 14 amino acids. Trimming left V 1 base short and J 7 bases short, with 12 bases between. CDR1 is SGHRS, CDR2 YFSETQ, per germline. For the CDR3, the DNA is TGCGCCAGCAGCTTGTCGGCAGGGTCACAGCCCCAGCATTTT. Protein product: CASSLSAGSQPQHF. The full variable domain, completed using reference TRBV5-1 and TRBJ1-5, is KAGVTQTPRYLIKTRGQQVTLSCSPISGHRSVSWYQQTPGQGLQFLFEYFSETQRNKGNFPGRFSGRQFSNSRSEMNVSTLELGDSALYLCASSLSAGSQPQHFGDGTRLSIL.